This T cell receptor (beta chain) was retrieved from a study of radiotherapy plus CTLA-4 blockade in lung cancer. As for the study in general: Patients showed objective responses in about a sixth of cases, and disease control was achieved by under 40%.

Method: immunoSEQ multiplex PCR; TCRdb's copy keeps in-frame clones and lacks some. Among tens of thousands of clones listed, about 79% were seen once. This CDR3 is built from 14 residues. Between the trimmed V and J ends, which lost 1 base and 7 bases, there was a span of 8 bases. CDR1 is LNHDA, CDR2 SQIVND, per germline (reference sequence). About this clone: What it recognizes is unknown.

Points from the study as a whole: Reported findings show early blood T cell clone dynamics, with interferon-beta, best predicted response.

This sequence joins TRBV19 and TRBJ1-6, with D perhaps TRBD1 (5 bases). The source is a human donor with non-small cell lung cancer who had a partial response to radiotherapy plus ipilimumab. Some clones in this sample may be carry-over from other donors' samples. Sequenced here: peripheral blood, sampled from a patient treated with radiotherapy plus ipilimumab. The CDR3 loop is CASSIARQNSPLHF. The CDR3 bases are TGTGCCAGTAGTATAGCTCGACAGAATTCACCCCTCCACTTT.